A selection of T cell receptor beta chains follows, all from one sample in a study of radiotherapy plus CTLA-4 blockade in lung cancer. TCRdb's copy holds only in-frame clones and misses some; the assay was immunoSEQ multiplex PCR. The repertoire has tens of thousands of clones, under 80% of them found once; the top ten carry roughly 22%. The sample in question was peripheral blood, obtained from a patient treated with radiotherapy plus ipilimumab. These receptors all stem from a human donor with non-small cell lung cancer whose response to radiotherapy plus ipilimumab could not be evaluated. Some clones in this sample may be carry-over from other donors' samples. The CDR3 runs from the conserved cysteine through the conserved F or W. A D gene is named only where the DNA matches it firmly. Where a row states a size, it is once, few, many or the class of an expanded clone; other rows omit it.

size	D	V	J	DNA	CDR3
NA	TRBD1	TRBV10-3	TRBJ1-1	TGTGCCATCAGTGAGAGGGGGACAGGGCAATACACTGAAGCTTTCTTT	CAISERGTGQYTEAFF
NA	TRBD1	TRBV4-3	TRBJ1-4	TGCGCCAGCAGCCAACGTCTACCGGGACAGGGAACTGAAAAACTGTTTTTT	CASSQRLPGQGTEKLFF
NA	TRBD2	TRBV7-2	TRBJ2-2	TGTGCCAGCAGCCCGCGGGGGGGGCAGAACACCGGGGAGCTGTTTTTT	CASSPRGGQNTGELFF
NA	NA	TRBV7-6	TRBJ2-7	TGTGCCAGCAGCTTAGTCGCAGGGACCTACGAGCAGTACTTC	CASSLVAGTYEQYF
NA	NA	TRBV7-2	TRBJ2-3	TGTGCCAGCAGCTCCAGGGTGGGAGATACGCAGTATTTT	CASSSRVGDTQYF
many	TRBD2	TRBV4-3	TRBJ2-7	TGCGCCAGCAGCCTCCGGACTAGCGCACCCTACGAGCAGTACTTC	CASSLRTSAPYEQYF
NA	TRBD2	TRBV2	TRBJ2-1	TGTGCCAGCAGCCCGACTAGCGGAAAATCCTACAATGAGCAGTTCTTC	CASSPTSGKSYNEQFF
NA	TRBD2	TRBV5-8	TRBJ2-5	TGTGCCAGCAGCTCCGGACTAGCGGGGGCCGCACAAGAGACCCAGTACTTC	CASSSGLAGAAQETQYF
NA	NA	TRBV25-1	TRBJ1-5	TGTGCCAGCAGTGAATATACGGTCAATCAGCCCCAGCATTTT	CASSEYTVNQPQHF
once	TRBD1	TRBV10-3	TRBJ1-1	TGTGCCATCAGGCCGGGACAGATTATGAACACTGAAGCTTTCTTT	CAIRPGQIMNTEAFF
many	TRBD1	TRBV5-1	TRBJ1-1	TGCGCCAGCAGCTTGGACGGACAGGGGAACCCTGAAGCTTTCTTT	CASSLDGQGNPEAFF
NA	TRBD2	TRBV6-4	TRBJ2-1	TGTGCCAGCAGTGACTTAGCGGGGGGGATTAATGAGCAGTTCTTC	CASSDLAGGINEQFF
NA	TRBD2	TRBV5-1	TRBJ2-5	TGCGCCAGCAGCTCAGCGGGACGCCTGGAGAGGGAGACCCAGTACTTC	CASSSAGRLERETQYF
NA	NA	TRBV12-5	TRBJ2-7	TGTGCTAGTTCGATGGGGGGGCCCTACGAGCAGTACTTC	CASSMGGPYEQYF
NA	TRBD1	TRBV7-2	TRBJ1-5	TGTGCCAGCAGCTTTACTCAGGGGGCTGGTCAGCCCCAGCATTTT	CASSFTQGAGQPQHF
once	NA	TRBV18	TRBJ1-1	TGTGCCAGCTCACCACCGACCGGCCCCATCAGGGAAGACACTGAAGCTTTCTTT	CASSPPTGPIREDTEAFF
once	TRBD2	TRBV6-1	TRBJ2-3	TGTGCCAGCAGTGAAATCTGGGGACTAGCGATTACAGATACGCAGTATTTT	CASSEIWGLAITDTQYF
NA	TRBD1	TRBV11-3	TRBJ2-1	TGTGCCAGCACGCGCACCGGGACAGAAAATGAGCAGTTCTTC	CASTRTGTENEQFF
NA	NA	TRBV19	TRBJ2-1	TGTGCCAGTAGTAGACACTTACAGAATAATGAGCAGTTCTTC	CASSRHLQNNEQFF
once	TRBD1	TRBV5-4	TRBJ2-3	TGTGCCAGCAGCTACCCCACGGGACAGGGAGGGGCAGATACGCAGTATTTT	CASSYPTGQGGADTQYF
once	TRBD2	TRBV2	TRBJ2-7	TGTGCCAGCAGAGCTAGCGGGGGGGCTGGGCTGAACGAGCAGTACTTC	CASRASGGAGLNEQYF
few	NA	TRBV10-3	TRBJ2-2	TGTGCCACCGGCCGCACAGGGTTCACCGGGGAGCTGTTTTTT	CATGRTGFTGELFF
NA	NA	TRBV7-9	TRBJ1-2	TGTGCCAGCAGCCAAGAACAGGTCCTAAGAGGCTACACCTTC	CASSQEQVLRGYTF
once	TRBD1	TRBV7-3	TRBJ2-1	TGTGCCAGCAGCTCCCGGACAGGGACGGGGAATGAGCAGTTCTTC	CASSSRTGTGNEQFF
NA	TRBD1	TRBV19	TRBJ1-1	TGTGCCAGTAGTCCGACAGGGGCCAGCACTGAAGCTTTCTTT	CASSPTGASTEAFF
NA	NA	TRBV5-1	TRBJ1-3	TGCGCCAGCAGCGACGGGACATCGCCTGGAAACACCATATATTTT	CASSDGTSPGNTIYF
NA	TRBD1	TRBV7-3	TRBJ2-5	TGTGCCAGCAGCCCCCGGGGGGACAGGGGGTGGGAGACCCAGTACTTC	CASSPRGDRGWETQYF
NA	TRBD2	TRBV5-1	TRBJ2-7	TGCGCCAGCAGCTCCGGCGGGAGGCCGGCTTACGAGCAGTACTTC	CASSSGGRPAYEQYF
NA	NA	TRBV7-6	TRBJ1-3	TGTGCCAGCAGCCATAGGGGGGGATCTGGAAACACCATATATTTT	CASSHRGGSGNTIYF
once	NA	TRBV15	TRBJ2-2	TGTGCCACCAGCAGAGGGACAGTCACCGGGGAGCTGTTTTTT	CATSRGTVTGELFF
NA	NA	TRBV18	TRBJ1-6	TGTGCCAGCTCACCCCGGGACACTGACTTATCACCCCTCCACTTT	CASSPRDTDLSPLHF
NA	TRBD1	TRBV5-5	TRBJ1-2	TGTGCCAGCAGCTTGGGTTGGGGACAGGACTATGGCTACACCTTC	CASSLGWGQDYGYTF
NA	TRBD1	TRBV29-1	TRBJ2-7	TGCAGCGTGGGTCGGACAGGGTACTACGAGCAGTACTTC	CSVGRTGYYEQYF
NA	NA	TRBV29-1	TRBJ1-2	TGCAGCGTTGAAGGTTGGAGGCAGGGGTATGATGGCTACACCTTC	CSVEGWRQGYDGYTF
NA	NA	TRBV19	TRBJ1-6	TGTGCCAGTAGTACTCTCCCGGGAGCGGCCCTTTCACCCCTCCACTTT	CASSTLPGAALSPLHF
NA	NA	TRBV5-6	TRBJ2-5	TGTGCCAGCAGCTTGGATCTTCACGGGGAGACCCAGTACTTC	CASSLDLHGETQYF
NA	NA	TRBV11-3	TRBJ2-1	TGTGCCAGCAGCTCAGGTAGGGGGTTTGCTGAGCAGTTCTTC	CASSSGRGFAEQFF
once	NA	TRBV7-6	TRBJ2-2	TGTGCCAGCAGCGACGGGACTGCGAACACCGGGGAGCTGTTTTTT	CASSDGTANTGELFF
NA	NA	TRBV6-5	TRBJ2-6	TGTGCCAGCAGTTCTTACTCTGGGGCCAACGTCCTGACTTTC	CASSSYSGANVLTF
NA	TRBD1	TRBV19	TRBJ2-7	TGTGCCAGTAGTTCCTCCGCGGGACAGGGGGCTTACGAGCAGTACTTC	CASSSSAGQGAYEQYF
NA	NA	TRBV9	TRBJ1-3	TGTGCCAGCAGCGTAAATGAGGACACCATATATTTT	CASSVNEDTIYF
NA	TRBD1	TRBV27	TRBJ1-1	TGTGCCAGCAGTTCCCTCCCCCGGACAGGGGCTGAAGCTTTCTTT	CASSSLPRTGAEAFF
NA	TRBD2	TRBV5-1	TRBJ2-3	TGCGCCAGCAGCCGCGGGGTTATAGCGGGGGGGCAGGATACGCAGTATTTT	CASSRGVIAGGQDTQYF